A single TCR beta chain is shown here with its context. The V end lost 1 base, the J end lost 1 base, and 5 bases lay between the germline ends. CDR1 is LGHNA and CDR2 is YNFKEQ in the germline V gene. The CDR3 is 14 amino acids. This specimen belongs to a study of brain T cells in children with intractable seizures. Repertoires were generated with immunoSEQ multiplex PCR, while TCRdb's copy carries only in-frame clones and drops some. Of roughly 110,000 clones listed, 85% to 95% were seen once; the top ten hold 3.5% to 4%. The sample was peripheral blood, taken at surgery. This receptor was identified in a boy under two years old with hemimegalencephaly and intractable seizures. The J gene is TRBJ1-3, the V gene TRBV4-2, with no clear D. CDR3 coding DNA: TGTGCCAGCAGCCAAGTAGGGTCTGGAAACACCATATATTTT. It specifies CASSQVGSGNTIYF.